Presented here are 27 T cell receptor beta chains from one specimen sequenced in a study of control samples from healthy donors and cancer patients. Clones were sequenced by immunoSEQ multiplex PCR, and TCRdb holds only the in-frame ones, with some missing. Among around 130,000 clones listed, about 92% were seen once. Sequenced input: PBMCs. The receptors derive from a man aged 45 to 65 with head and neck cancer.

This chain links TRBV5-6 with TRBJ2-3, with 9 bases that match TRBD2. CDR1 and CDR2 (germline): SGHDT, YYEEEE. CDR3 length: 15 residues. Unmatched junction bases numbered 4, after V lost 0 bases and J lost 5 bases. The CDR3 DNA reads TGTGCCAGCAGCTTGGCGGGACTAGCCGGAGATACGCAGTATTTT. This gives the protein CASSLAGLAGDTQYF.

This clone was recorded once. The rearrangement joins TRBV27 to TRBJ2-7; 10 nucleotides match TRBD1. Germline CDR1 is MNHEY and CDR2 is SMNVEV (reference sequence). Unmatched junction bases numbered 5, after V lost 6 bases and J lost 3 bases. CDR3 length equals 14 residues. CDR3 nucleotide sequence: TGTGCCAGCAGGGGGGGACAGGGGAACTACGAGCAGTACTTC. Protein sequence: CASRGGQGNYEQYF.

This chain uses TRBV6-2 or TRBV6-3 with TRBJ1-6; D gene ambiguous. The V end lost 4 bases, the J end lost 2 bases, and 15 bases lay between the germline ends. Germline lookup yields CDR1 MNHEY and CDR2 SVGEGT. The CDR3 spans 17 residues. The CDR3 reads CASSLRRTGTYNSPLHF. CDR3 coding DNA: TGTGCCAGCAGTTTGAGACGGACGGGCACCTATAATTCACCCCTCCACTTT.

The chain uses TRBV7-7 and TRBJ2-3; possibly TRBD2 for D (5 bases). The CDR3 length is 13 residues. Trimming took 5 bases from V and 4 from J, leaving 10 bases between them. Looked up from germline, CDR1 is SSHAT and CDR2 is FNYEAQ (reference sequence). DNA for the CDR3: TGTGCCAGCAGCACCGTCGGGGCAGATACGCAGTATTTT. Translating gives CASSTVGADTQYF.

This rearrangement joins TRBV30 to TRBJ1-6, with TRBD1 matching 9 bases. CDR1 is GTSNPN and CDR2 is SVGIG in the germline V gene (reference sequence). V shed 2 bases, J shed 2 bases, and the junction held 4 bases outside the gene matches. CDR3 size: 16 residues. The CDR3 DNA is TGTGCCTGGAGTTGGGACAGGGTGGCCTATAATTCACCCCTCCACTTT. It specifies CAWSWDRVAYNSPLHF.

Turning to this clone: Within the sample, other DNA sequences also encode this same CDR3. The V call is TRBV15, the J call TRBJ2-2; TRBD2 might be the D (6 bases). Germline V gene lookup returns CDR1 LNHNV and CDR2 YYDKDF (reference sequence). The CDR3 contains 16 residues. The V and J ends lost 3 bases and 7 bases respectively, with 18 bases between them. The CDR3 sequence: CATSSQRGTRGGELFF. CDR3 nucleotide sequence: TGTGCCACCAGCAGCCAACGGGGGACCCGGGGCGGGGAGCTGTTTTTT.

The chain carries TRBV29-1 and TRBJ2-2, with a possible D match to TRBD1 (5 bases). There are 13 residues in the CDR3. Germline values: CDR1 SQVTM, CDR2 ANQGSEA. V gave up 7 bases and J gave up 6 bases, with 15 bases separating them. The DNA for the CDR3 is TGCAGCGCCGACCGCCGACAGCCCGGGGAGCTGTTTTTT. Translated, it gives CSADRRQPGELFF.

The table lists this clone with a count of one. The genes are TRBV15 and TRBJ2-1; D is uncertain. This CDR3 contains 16 residues. Germline V gives CDR1 LNHNV, CDR2 YYDKDF (reference sequence). Trimming shortened V by 1 base and J by 1 base, and 11 bases separated the two germline ends. The CDR3 protein is CATSRVGIGSYNEQFF. The CDR3 DNA reads TGTGCCACCAGCAGAGTGGGGATAGGATCCTACAATGAGCAGTTCTTC.

The chain joins TRBV4-3 to TRBJ1-1; TRBD1 aligns across 10 bases. V was pared by 4 bases and J by 4 bases, with 9 bases of the junction left unmatched. This CDR3 is 16 amino acids long. Germline V gene data show CDR1 as LGHNA and CDR2 as YSLEER. CDR3 in amino acids: CASSLRGDRGGTEAFF. The CDR3 coding sequence is TGCGCCAGCAGCCTAAGGGGGGACAGGGGCGGCACTGAAGCTTTCTTT.

Only one count was recorded for this clone. The chain joins TRBV7-6 to TRBJ2-5, with 12 bases fitting TRBD1. V was pared by 3 bases and J by 4 bases, with 9 bases of the junction left unmatched. CDR3 length equals 17 residues. Germline CDR1 SGHVS, CDR2 FNYEAQ. The CDR3 coding sequence is TGTGCCAGCAGCTTGGGACAGGGGGCGTTCGTCGGAGAGACCCAGTACTTC. The encoded protein is CASSLGQGAFVGETQYF.

The count of this clone is one. Written as DNA, the CDR3 is TGTGCCAGCAGCCCACCGATGAACACTGAAGCTTTCTTT. This translates into CASSPPMNTEAFF. This chain joins TRBV7-8 and TRBJ1-1, with unresolved D. The germline V and J ends were trimmed by 5 bases and 0 bases, with 7 bases remaining between them. Looked up from germline, CDR1 is SGHVS and CDR2 is FQNEAQ. The CDR3 covers 13 residues.

The V and J genes are TRBV5-1 and TRBJ2-3; D gene uncertain. Trimming left V 4 bases short and J 5 bases short, with 8 bases between. CDR3 length: 12 residues. Germline loops: CDR1 SGHRS, CDR2 YFSETQ. In DNA, the CDR3 is TGCGCCAGCAGCCTTCTGGGAGATACGCAGTATTTT. Translated: CASSLLGDTQYF.

Here the CDR3 reads CASSQGSPWVEAFF. CDR3 DNA sequence: TGCGCCAGCAGCCAAGGCTCTCCCTGGGTTGAAGCTTTCTTT. The chain is built from TRBV4-1 and TRBJ1-1; D gene ambiguous. Trimming shortened V by 1 base and J by 7 bases, and 13 bases separated the two germline ends. The germline CDR1 and CDR2 sequences are MGHRA and YSYEKL. This CDR3 spans 14 amino acids.

The chain combines TRBV19 with TRBJ2-5, with D perhaps TRBD1 (5 bases). V lost 1 base, J lost 0 bases, and 9 bases lay in between. This CDR3 spans 15 amino acids. Germline CDR1 and CDR2: LNHDA and SQIVND (reference sequence). For the CDR3, the DNA is TGTGCCAGTAGTATAGGAGGACACCACCAAGAGACCCAGTACTTC. Translation gives CASSIGGHHQETQYF. The variable domain in full, completed from reference TRBV19 and TRBJ2-5, reads DGGITQSPKYLFRKEGQNVTLSCEQNLNHDAMYWYRQDPGQGLRLIYYSQIVNDFQKGDIAEGYSVSREKKESFPLTVTSAQKNPTAFYLCASSIGGHHQETQYFGPGTRLLVL.

This CDR3 reads CASSYGTRGQETQYF. The CDR3 DNA is TGTGCCAGCAGTTATGGGACAAGGGGACAAGAGACCCAGTACTTC. The V gene is TRBV6-6, the J gene TRBJ2-5, with D perhaps matching TRBD1 (6 bases). Trimming removed 3 bases at V and 2 bases at J, with 13 bases between. The length of the CDR3 is 15 residues. Germline CDR1 is MNHNY and CDR2 is SVGAGI (reference sequence).

The chain couples TRBV19 to TRBJ1-1; no clear D. Trimming took off 6 bases at V and 5 bases at J, with 19 bases between the two ends. CDR1 is LNHDA and CDR2 is SQIVND in the germline V gene (reference sequence). The CDR3 consists of 15 residues. The CDR3, as DNA: TGTGCCAGTAGATCTGGGAGACGGATAGAGACTGAAGCTTTCTTT. Its protein is CASRSGRRIETEAFF.

The genes are TRBV7-9 and TRBJ2-7; no reliable D call. The CDR3 covers 14 residues. CDR1 and CDR2 from the germline V gene are SEHNR and FQNEAQ (reference sequence). Between the trimmed V and J ends, which lost 1 base and 6 bases, there was a span of 13 bases. The CDR3 DNA is TGTGCCAGCAGCTTAGAGACGTCCCTCTCCGAGCAGTACTTC. Its translation: CASSLETSLSEQYF. The full variable domain, with the rest looked up from reference TRBV7-9 and TRBJ2-7, is DTGVSQNPRHKITKRGQNVTFRCDPISEHNRLYWYRQTLGQGPEFLTYFQNEAQLEKSRLLSDRFSAERPKGSFSTLEIQRTEQGDSAMYLCASSLETSLSEQYFGPGTRLTVT.

The rearrangement links TRBV20-1 to TRBJ2-1, with 7 bases lining up with TRBD2. Germline CDR1 DFQATT, CDR2 SNEGSKA (reference sequence). This CDR3 region has 16 residues. After removal of 3 bases from V and 0 bases from J, the junction contained 8 bases not matched to a gene. CDR3 sequence reads: CSASFSGALSYNEQFF. Written as DNA, the CDR3 is TGCAGTGCTAGTTTCAGCGGGGCGCTCTCCTACAATGAGCAGTTCTTC.

The chain couples TRBV19 to TRBJ1-5, with D unclear. This CDR3 has 15 residues. CDR1 is LNHDA, CDR2 SQIVND, per germline (reference sequence). Trimming stripped 8 bases from V and 1 base from J, with 15 bases between. CDR3 nucleotide sequence: TGTGCCAGTCTCACCCTGGGCCAGAGCAATCAGCCCCAGCATTTT. This codes for CASLTLGQSNQPQHF.

A remark on this clone: The sample contains more than one DNA sequence encoding this CDR3. The rearrangement uses TRBV19 and TRBJ2-7, with a possible D match to TRBD2 (5 bases). From germline, CDR1 is LNHDA and CDR2 SQIVND (reference sequence). With 0 bases removed from V and 0 bases from J, the gap between germline ends came to 6 bases. The CDR3 spans 14 residues. CDR3 bases: TGTGCCAGTAGTATAGATCGGGGCTCCTACGAGCAGTACTTC. Amino acid sequence: CASSIDRGSYEQYF.

The rearrangement uses TRBV4-1 and TRBJ1-1; D is ambiguous. Between the trimmed V and J ends, which lost 0 bases and 3 bases, there was a span of 8 bases. The germline V gene has CDR1 MGHRA and CDR2 YSYEKL. CDR3 size: 14 residues. CDR3 DNA: TGCGCCAGCAGCCAAGATGGGATCGACACTGAAGCTTTCTTT. This codes for CASSQDGIDTEAFF.

The rearrangement uses TRBV3-1 (or the pseudogene TRBV3-2) and TRBJ1-3; D is perhaps TRBD1 (6 bases). Germline V lookup: CDR1 LGHDT, CDR2 YNNKEL (reference sequence). The germline V and J ends were trimmed by 4 bases and 1 base, with 17 bases remaining between them. There are 17 residues in the CDR3. The CDR3 region is CASSRTGGGGSGNTIYF. The CDR3 coding sequence is TGTGCCAGCAGCCGGACCGGGGGAGGGGGGTCTGGAAACACCATATATTTT.

This rearrangement joins TRBV7-9 to TRBJ2-7; D is ambiguous. This CDR3 spans 14 amino acids. Trimming took off 5 bases at V and 7 bases at J, with 18 bases between the two ends. Germline CDR1 reads SEHNR; CDR2 reads FQNEAQ (reference sequence). The CDR3 DNA sequence: TGTGCCAGCAGCGCCTCCGGGCTCCACGTTGAGCAGTACTTC. Protein: CASSASGLHVEQYF.

The V and J genes are TRBV24-1 and TRBJ1-2; D remains unclear. V was clipped by 0 bases and J by 2 bases, with 6 bases between them. From germline, CDR1 is KGHDR and CDR2 SFDVKD. The CDR3 length is 14 residues. CDR3 amino acids: CATSDLRANYGYTF. CDR3 coding DNA: TGTGCCACCAGTGATTTGCGGGCCAACTATGGCTACACCTTC.

The chain has TRBV27 and TRBJ1-6; 12 bases align to TRBD1. The germline V gene encodes CDR1 MNHEY and CDR2 SMNVEV (reference sequence). This CDR3 contains 15 residues. Unmatched junction bases numbered 6, after V lost 6 bases and J lost 9 bases. The CDR3 region is CASRTGTGGFSPLHF. CDR3 bases: TGTGCCAGCAGGACCGGGACAGGGGGCTTTTCACCCCTCCACTTT.

The chain uses TRBV7-6 and TRBJ1-3; a weak D match, TRBD1 (5 bases). The germline V gene encodes CDR1 SGHVS and CDR2 FNYEAQ. The length of the CDR3 is 16 residues. Deletions cut 5 bases from V and 4 bases from J, with 18 bases between. The CDR3 DNA sequence: TGTGCCAGCAGCCCCGTGGGGGATTTGGGGGGAAACACCATATATTTT. This translates into CASSPVGDLGGNTIYF.

The table lists this clone with a count of one. The genes are TRBV14 and TRBJ1-1; D ambiguous. V lost 2 bases, J lost 2 bases, and 15 bases lay in between. The CDR3 spans 16 residues. Germline loops: CDR1 SGHDN, CDR2 FVKESK. The CDR3 DNA follows: TGTGCCAGCAGCCAAAGCACCCGGGATTTCAACACTGAAGCTTTCTTT. It encodes CASSQSTRDFNTEAFF.